What follows are 18 T cell receptor beta chains derived from one specimen sequenced in a study of technical replicates of blood from several donors. This table comes from immunoSEQ multiplex PCR, and its TCRdb copy is limited to in-frame clones, with some not included. This repertoire shows approximately 13,000 clones, roughly three quarters found once; its top ten account for less than 15%. The sample comprised PBMCs. The receptors here all came from a human donor in good health.

This rearrangement joins TRBV10-1 to TRBJ2-4; D may be TRBD1 (6 bases). Trimming stripped 2 bases from V and 4 bases from J, with 9 bases between. The CDR3 totals 14 residues. CDR1 WNHNN and CDR2 SYGVQD come from the germline V gene (reference sequence). The CDR3 loop is CASSERTAKNIQYF. The CDR3 nucleotides read TGCGCCAGCAGTGAGAGGACAGCGAAAAACATTCAGTACTTC.

V is TRBV28 and J is TRBJ1-3; 7 nucleotides line up with TRBD1. The CDR3 covers 14 residues. Unmatched junction bases numbered 10, after V lost 6 bases and J lost 8 bases. Per germline, CDR1 MDHEN and CDR2 SYDVKM. CDR3 in amino acids: CASSPDRVAYTIYF. In nucleotides, the CDR3 is TGTGCCAGCAGCCCCGACAGGGTGGCATACACCATATATTTT.

The chain joins TRBV10-3 to TRBJ2-1, with TRBD1 matching over 10 bases. V shed 4 bases and J 5 bases; nucleotides not matched to a gene: 2. CDR1 ENHRY and CDR2 SYGVKD come from the germline V gene. This CDR3 has 14 residues. Here the CDR3 reads CAISVGQGNNEQFF. The CDR3 coding sequence is TGTGCCATCAGTGTGGGACAGGGGAACAATGAGCAGTTCTTC.

This chain links TRBV6-1 with TRBJ1-5; maybe TRBD1 (6 bases). Deletions cut 10 bases from V and 1 base from J, with 17 bases between. Germline values: CDR1 MNHNS, CDR2 SASEGT. The CDR3 runs to 15 residues. CDR3 amino acids: CATISRTASNQPQHF. The CDR3 DNA reads TGTGCCACAATCTCTAGGACAGCGAGCAATCAGCCCCAGCATTTT.

This clone appeared a single time. The chain has TRBV27 and TRBJ1-5; D not resolved. Looked up from germline, CDR1 is MNHEY and CDR2 is SMNVEV (reference sequence). V was pared by 0 bases and J by 4 bases, with 4 bases between. The CDR3 runs 13 residues. The CDR3 sequence: CASSLSKNQPQHF. The CDR3 DNA reads TGTGCCAGCAGTTTATCTAAAAATCAGCCCCAGCATTTT.

The chain carries TRBV9 and TRBJ2-1, with D hard to call. The CDR3 loop spans 14 amino acids. From germline, CDR1 is SGDLS and CDR2 YYNGEE. V was cut by 6 bases and J by 5 bases, with 15 bases left in between. Written as DNA, the CDR3 is TGTGCCAGCAACCTTAAAACAGAAGACAATGAGCAGTTCTTC. It translates to CASNLKTEDNEQFF.

V and J are TRBV11-1 and TRBJ2-3; TRBD1 is a possible D gene (6 bases). The germline V and J ends were trimmed by 5 bases and 0 bases, with 12 bases remaining between them. CDR1 is SGHAT, CDR2 FQDESV, per germline (reference sequence). The length of the CDR3 is 15 residues. The CDR3 DNA reads as TGTGCCAGCAGCCTAAGGACAGATAGCACAGATACGCAGTATTTT. Residues: CASSLRTDSTDTQYF.

This chain uses TRBV7-3 with TRBJ2-1, with 7 bases matching TRBD2. Germline V gene lookup returns CDR1 SGHTA and CDR2 FQGTGA. V lost 4 bases and J lost 0; bases outside the gene matches: 9. The CDR3 length is 17 residues. The CDR3 DNA reads as TGTGCCAGCAGCTCCCTCCAGGGAGGGAGCTCCTACAATGAGCAGTTCTTC. It codes for CASSSLQGGSSYNEQFF.

The genes are TRBV30 and TRBJ2-1; maybe TRBD2 (5 bases). V lost 2 bases to trimming and J lost 0 bases, with 8 bases between them. Germline loops: CDR1 GTSNPN, CDR2 SVGIG (reference sequence). This CDR3 contains 14 residues. CDR3 nucleotide sequence: TGTGCCTGGAGTCACGGGGACTCCTACAATGAGCAGTTCTTC. Residues: CAWSHGDSYNEQFF.

CDR3 coding DNA: TGCAGCGTTGAATTCATGGAGCGGACCTTC. Residues: CSVEFMERTF. The genes are TRBV29-1 and TRBJ1-2; D is undetermined. CDR3 length equals 10 residues. From germline, CDR1 is SQVTM and CDR2 ANQGSEA. V dropped 2 bases and J dropped 14 bases, with 12 bases sitting between them. Drawing the rest from reference TRBV29-1 and TRBJ1-2, the complete variable domain is SAVISQKPSRDICQRGTSLTIQCQVDSQVTMMFWYRQQPGQSLTLIATANQGSEATYESGFVIDKFPISRPNLTFSTLTVSNMSPEDSSIYLCSVEFMERTFGSGTRLTVV.

This chain joins TRBV5-1 and TRBJ2-7, with 10 bases fitting TRBD2. The length of the CDR3 is 15 residues. V trimming: 7 bases; J trimming: 0 bases; junction bases outside the gene matches: 7. The germline V gene has CDR1 SGHRS and CDR2 YFSETQ. CDR3 sequence (DNA): TGCGCCAGCCGATGGACTAGCGGTATCTCCTACGAGCAGTACTTC. Amino acids: CASRWTSGISYEQYF. Supplemented by reference TRBV5-1 and TRBJ2-7, the full variable domain reads KAGVTQTPRYLIKTRGQQVTLSCSPISGHRSVSWYQQTPGQGLQFLFEYFSETQRNKGNFPGRFSGRQFSNSRSEMNVSTLELGDSALYLCASRWTSGISYEQYFGPGTRLTVT.

The rearrangement uses TRBV5-6 and TRBJ2-5; weak D call: TRBD1 (6 bases). The CDR3 is 14 amino acids. Trimming pared 4 bases from V and 5 bases from J, leaving 15 bases between. CDR1 is SGHDT, CDR2 YYEEEE, per germline. The CDR3 region has the DNA TGTGCCAGCAGCCAGTTACAGGGCCGGGAGACCCAGTACTTC. This translates into CASSQLQGRETQYF.

The V call is TRBV30, the J call TRBJ2-3, with a tentative D call TRBD1 (5 bases). Trimming pared 3 bases from V and 4 bases from J, leaving 20 bases between. This CDR3 spans 16 amino acids. The germline CDR1 and CDR2 sequences are GTSNPN and SVGIG (reference sequence). The CDR3 DNA is TGTGCCTGGAGACCACTCAGGGCGGCGCCGGCAGATACGCAGTATTTT. This encodes CAWRPLRAAPADTQYF.

V usage is TRBV4-1 and J usage is TRBJ2-7; 8 nucleotides line up with TRBD1. CDR3 length: 17 residues. Germline-derived CDR1 and CDR2 are MGHRA and YSYEKL. The J segment lost 3 bases and the V segment lost 0 bases, leaving 10 bases of the junction unmatched. As DNA, the CDR3 is TGCGCCAGCAGCCAAGAGGGCCCCGACAGGGGCCTCTACGAGCAGTACTTC. This codes for CASSQEGPDRGLYEQYF.

The rearrangement links TRBV2 to TRBJ2-7, with a possible D match to TRBD2 (6 bases). The germline V gene has CDR1 SNHLY and CDR2 FYNNEI. The CDR3 contains 15 residues. Deletions cut 2 bases from V and 0 bases from J, with 11 bases between. CDR3 region: CASSESGESSYEQYF. DNA for the CDR3: TGTGCCAGCAGTGAATCGGGGGAGAGCTCCTACGAGCAGTACTTC. The variable domain in full, completed from reference TRBV2 and TRBJ2-7, reads EPEVTQTPSHQVTQMGQEVILRCVPISNHLYFYWYRQILGQKVEFLVSFYNNEISEKSEIFDDQFSVERPDGSNFTLKIRSTKLEDSAMYFCASSESGESSYEQYFGPGTRLTVT.

This clone showed up just once. The chain employs TRBV11-2 and TRBJ1-2; TRBD1 matches at 8 bases. V shed 6 bases, J shed 2 bases, and the junction held 5 bases outside the gene matches. CDR1 is SGHAT, CDR2 FQNNGV, per germline. This CDR3 is 14 amino acids long. This CDR3 reads CASRLGTGNYGYTF. For the CDR3, the DNA is TGTGCCAGCAGACTCGGGACAGGAAACTATGGCTACACCTTC.

This chain joins TRBV11-1 and TRBJ2-3, with a tentative D call TRBD1 (5 bases). The CDR3 totals 15 residues. Trimming stripped 1 base from V and 0 bases from J, with 8 bases between. Germline CDR1 SGHAT, CDR2 FQDESV (reference sequence). Written as DNA, the CDR3 is TGTGCCAGCAGCTTAGAGGGGCGGAGCACAGATACGCAGTATTTT. It yields the protein CASSLEGRSTDTQYF.

CDR3 protein: CASSTLPGLAAYEQYF. CDR3 DNA: TGTGCCAGTAGTACACTGCCGGGACTAGCGGCTTACGAGCAGTACTTC. The gene calls are TRBV19 and TRBJ2-7; 11 bases match TRBD2. The ends lost 4 bases at V and 4 bases at J; junction bases unmatched: 9. Germline V gene sequence: CDR1 LNHDA, CDR2 SQIVND (reference sequence). The CDR3 is 16 residues long.